This T cell receptor (beta chain) emerged from a study of T cell responses to AZD1222 COVID-19 vaccine. Points from the study as a whole: Spike was spanned by vaccine-associated CD4 TCRs, which were dominant at 160-218 and 743-854. Spike-specific TCR breadth and depth grew following two AZD1222 doses.

As regards this clone: The antigen is not known.

With 0 bases clipped from V and 4 bases from J, the junction kept 9 bases outside the gene matches. Germline V gives CDR1 MGHRA, CDR2 YSYEKL. The CDR3 is made up of 18 amino acids. Measured with immunoSEQ multiplex PCR; TCRdb has only the in-frame clones, and not every one. Altogether 50,000 or so clones are present, about 88% being singletons, with the ten largest covering roughly 5.3%. Sample: peripheral blood, taken 28 days after the second AZD1222 dose. This chain joins TRBV4-1 and TRBJ2-1; 10 bases fit TRBD2. This TCR was sampled from an adult who received the AZD1222 COVID-19 vaccine. CDR3: CASSQDSFPGLAYNEQFF. In DNA form, the CDR3 reads TGCGCCAGCAGCCAAGATTCCTTTCCGGGACTAGCGTACAATGAGCAGTTCTTC.